The clone carrying this T cell receptor (beta chain) appeared once. Repertoires were generated with immunoSEQ multiplex PCR, while TCRdb's copy carries only in-frame clones and drops some. The table lists around 300,000 clones, over 75% of them singletons. This entry is derived from a study of blood T cell repertoires in COVID-19. Study context: Acute-phase and convalescent COVID-19 samples originated in the United States, Italy and Spain.

Trimming cost V 3 bases and J 3 bases, with 11 bases left between them. CDR3 size: 14 residues. Germline assignment: CDR1 SEHNR and CDR2 FQNEAQ (reference sequence). The receptor's source is a human donor in a cohort sampled during active COVID-19. Material: peripheral blood. This sequence joins TRBV7-9 and TRBJ1-1; D may be TRBD1 (6 bases). For the CDR3, the DNA is TGTGCCAGCAGCTTTTCCGAGGGGGACACTGAAGCTTTCTTT. Its translation is CASSFSEGDTEAFF.